These 9 T cell receptor beta chains were all obtained from the same sample, sequenced in a study of T cell clones after liver transplantation. Clones were read by immunoSEQ multiplex PCR, and TCRdb kept only the in-frame ones, dropping some. Of under 150,000 clones in the sample, about nine tenths were seen once. This specimen consisted of CD4+ T cells from blood, obtained 12 months after liver transplant. The receptors were sampled from a human patient who received a liver transplant. Some T cells may possibly be graft donor cells.

The genes are TRBV29-1 and TRBJ1-1, with D uncertain. V lost 7 bases and J 1 base, leaving 13 bases between the germline ends. CDR3 length equals 13 residues. Germline CDR1 SQVTM, CDR2 ANQGSEA. The CDR3 bases are TGCAGCGCCCAGGCGGCGGAGAACACTGAAGCTTTCTTT. Encoded protein: CSAQAAENTEAFF.

V usage is TRBV5-4 and J usage is TRBJ2-5; 7 bases are shared with TRBD2. Trimming cost V 0 bases and J 0 bases; bases outside gene matches: 2. CDR1 is SGHNT, CDR2 YYREEE, per germline (reference sequence). The CDR3 runs to 15 residues. CDR3 amino acids: CASSLASGNQETQYF. The CDR3, as DNA: TGTGCCAGCAGCTTGGCCAGCGGGAACCAAGAGACCCAGTACTTC.

CDR3 in DNA: TGTGCCAGCAGCGTCACCGGGACAGGGGATTACGAGCAGTACTTC. Amino acid sequence: CASSVTGTGDYEQYF. V usage is TRBV9 and J usage is TRBJ2-7; 10 nucleotides line up with TRBD1. V lost 2 bases to trimming and J lost 4 bases; unmatched junction nucleotides: 6. The CDR3 loop spans 15 amino acids. The germline V gene has CDR1 SGDLS and CDR2 YYNGEE.

V and J are TRBV6-4 and TRBJ2-1; D gene ambiguous. Between the trimmed V and J ends, which lost 5 bases and 4 bases, there was a span of 18 bases. CDR3 length: 16 amino acids. Germline V lookup: CDR1 MRHNA, CDR2 SNTAGT. The CDR3 nucleotides read TGTGCCAGCAGTCCCAAGCAGCAGCCATCATACAATGAGCAGTTCTTC. Its protein product is CASSPKQQPSYNEQFF.

The genes are TRBV11-3 and TRBJ2-1; D is ambiguous. Germline CDR1 SGHNT, CDR2 YENEEA. Trimming pared 1 base from V and 5 bases from J, leaving 6 bases between. The CDR3 contains 13 residues. The CDR3 loop is CASSLVPNNEQFF. CDR3 DNA sequence: TGTGCCAGCAGCTTAGTGCCGAACAATGAGCAGTTCTTC.

This clone was seen once. V and J are TRBV2 and TRBJ2-5; D unresolved. The CDR3 totals 14 residues. Trimming pared 2 bases from V and 4 bases from J, leaving 11 bases between. Germline CDR1 and CDR2: SNHLY and FYNNEI. CDR3 coding DNA: TGTGCCAGCAGTGAAATGTTGGTAGGAGAGACCCAGTACTTC. Protein sequence: CASSEMLVGETQYF.

This clone was seen a handful of times. V gene TRBV7-9 combines with J gene TRBJ2-5; TRBD2 is a possible D gene (5 bases). The V and J ends lost 5 bases and 1 base respectively, with 14 bases between them. Germline-derived CDR1 and CDR2 are SEHNR and FQNEAQ (reference sequence). The CDR3 runs 15 residues. CDR3 sequence (DNA): TGTGCCAGCAGCCCCAAGCGGCGGCTCCAAGAGACCCAGTACTTC. Amino acids: CASSPKRRLQETQYF.

This chain connects TRBV7-7 to TRBJ1-1; the D is unclear. Germline V CDR1 and CDR2: SSHAT, FNYEAQ (reference sequence). Trimming pared 5 bases from V and 7 bases from J, leaving 5 bases between. The CDR3 consists of 10 residues. CDR3 loop: CASSPCEAFF. The CDR3 DNA sequence: TGTGCCAGCAGCCCATGTGAAGCTTTCTTT.

The V gene is TRBV2, the J gene TRBJ1-1; unclear D gene. Trimming removed 5 bases at V and 1 base at J, with 14 bases between. This CDR3 region has 15 residues. Germline V lookup: CDR1 SNHLY, CDR2 FYNNEI. CDR3 residues: CASSSDRVPNTEAFF. For the CDR3, the DNA is TGTGCCAGCAGTTCCGACCGGGTCCCGAACACTGAAGCTTTCTTT. Looking up the rest from reference TRBV2 and TRBJ1-1 gives the full variable domain: EPEVTQTPSHQVTQMGQEVILRCVPISNHLYFYWYRQILGQKVEFLVSFYNNEISEKSEIFDDQFSVERPDGSNFTLKIRSTKLEDSAMYFCASSSDRVPNTEAFFGQGTRLTVV.